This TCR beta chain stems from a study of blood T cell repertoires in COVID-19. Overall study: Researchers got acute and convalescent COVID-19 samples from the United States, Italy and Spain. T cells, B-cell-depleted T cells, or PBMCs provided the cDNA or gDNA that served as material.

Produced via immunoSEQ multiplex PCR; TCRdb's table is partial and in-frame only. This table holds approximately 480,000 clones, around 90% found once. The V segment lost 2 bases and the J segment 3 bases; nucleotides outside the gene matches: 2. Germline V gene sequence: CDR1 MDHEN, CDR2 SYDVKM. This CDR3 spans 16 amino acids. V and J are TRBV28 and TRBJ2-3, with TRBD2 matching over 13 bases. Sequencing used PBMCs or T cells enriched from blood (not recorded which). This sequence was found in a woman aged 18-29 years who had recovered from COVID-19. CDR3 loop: CASSLTSGGATDTQYF. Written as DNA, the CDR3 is TGTGCCAGCAGTTTAACTAGCGGGGGGGCGACAGATACGCAGTATTTT.